The 16 T cell receptor beta chains listed next were all sequenced from one sample in a study of T cells in Graves' hyperthyroidism and ophthalmopathy. Amplification of TCR beta CDR3 regions used RNA as the template. First-round RT-PCR with HTBI primers amplified the TCR CDR3 region. TCRdb analysed the multiplex PCR reads with MiXCR anew, one entry per CDR3 protein. The data hold more than 500,000 distinct CDR3 sequences, with 46% observed a single time. Input material: peripheral blood or thyroid tissue (not recorded which). The receptors come from an adult woman with Graves' disease, either hyperthyroidism or ophthalmopathy (not recorded which).

The chain recombines TRBV10-3 with TRBJ2-5; 10 bases align to TRBD2. V was clipped by 6 bases and J by 4 bases; unmatched bases: 5. The CDR3 is 14 amino acids. In germline, CDR1 is ENHRY, CDR2 SYGVKD. The CDR3 reads CAIRSAGGGETQYF. The CDR3 DNA reads TGTGCCATCAGATCAGCGGGAGGGGGAGAGACCCAGTACTTC.

As regards this clonotype: Likely a read error: the CDR3 ends without its conserved phenylalanine or tryptophan. The DNA is omitted, as the CDR3 cannot be located on it reliably, and the CDR3 follows TCRdb's listing. The rearrangement links TRBV7-9 to TRBJ1-1. The germline CDR1 and CDR2 sequences are SEHNR and FQNEAQ (reference sequence). The CDR3 is 8 residues long, counting both termini. This chain's CDR3 is CASSLVRS.

The chain employs TRBV20-1 and TRBJ1-1, with D hard to call. The CDR3 sequence is 13 residues long. The V end lost 0 bases, the J end lost 7 bases, and 12 bases lay between the germline ends. Germline lookup yields CDR1 DFQATT and CDR2 SNEGSKA (reference sequence). CDR3 residues: CSARDPGEDEAFF. CDR3 DNA sequence: TGCAGTGCTAGAGATCCGGGAGAGGATGAAGCTTTCTTT.

In regard to this clonotype: The germline gene is not matched at one end of the junction; a read error may be the cause. V and J are TRBV10-1 and TRBJ1-4; D is unresolved. This CDR3 spans 11 amino acids. Germline assignment: CDR1 WNHNN and CDR2 SYGVQD (reference sequence). CDR3 sequence reads: CAISKNEKLFF. CDR3 nucleotide sequence: TGTGCCATCAGCAAAAATGAAAAACTGTTTTTT.

This clonotype appeared a single time. A read error may produce the germline difference seen at one junction end. CDR3 loop: CASSIRQGCTFF. CDR3 in DNA: TGTGCCAGCAGCATCCGACAGGGATGTACTTTCTTT. The rearrangement joins TRBV5-1 to TRBJ1-1; 7 bases are a match to TRBD1. Germline V lookup: CDR1 SGHRS, CDR2 YFSETQ. The CDR3 covers 12 residues.

This clonotype was seen ten or more times. The V call is TRBV20-1, the J call TRBJ1-5; D unclear. Looked up from germline, CDR1 is DFQATT and CDR2 is SNEGSKA (reference sequence). V lost 1 base, J lost 6 bases, and 19 bases lay in between. This CDR3 has 16 residues. The CDR3: CSARVKYGGMGQPQHF. In DNA form, the CDR3 reads TGCAGTGCTAGAGTTAAGTACGGAGGGATGGGTCAGCCCCAGCATTTT.

This clonotype has more than one count but fewer than ten. The chain carries TRBV27 and TRBJ2-6, with TRBD1 matching 9 bases. Germline CDR1 MNHEY, CDR2 SMNVEV (reference sequence). V lost 3 bases, J lost 3 bases, and 9 bases stayed unmatched. The CDR3 sequence is 18 residues long. In DNA form, the CDR3 reads TGTGCCAGCAGTTTCATAGGGACAGGGATCAGTGGGGCCAACGTCCTGACTTTC. This translates into CASSFIGTGISGANVLTF.

J is TRBJ1-1 and V is TRBV7-3; D gene ambiguous. V dropped 5 bases and J dropped 11 bases, with 12 bases sitting between them. The germline V gene encodes CDR1 SGHTA and CDR2 FQGTGA. The CDR3 length is 11 residues. The DNA of the CDR3 is TGTGCCAGCAGCCCGGGCGCCGGGGCTTTCTTT. It yields the protein CASSPGAGAFF.

V usage is TRBV14 and J usage is TRBJ2-2; D not certain. The CDR3 covers 15 residues. Germline V lookup: CDR1 SGHDN, CDR2 FVKESK. The V end lost 1 base, the J end lost 3 bases, and 9 bases lay between the germline ends. The CDR3 DNA reads as TGTGCCAGCAGCCAAGGTGCGAGCGACACCGGGGAGCTGTTTTTT. As protein: CASSQGASDTGELFF.

This clonotype was detected a few times. The chain links TRBV7-2 to TRBJ1-2, with unresolved D. The ends were cut back, 2 bases at V and 3 bases at J, with 7 bases in the middle. CDR1 is SGHTA and CDR2 is FQGNSA in the germline V gene. This CDR3 has 13 amino acids. DNA of the CDR3: TGTGCCAGCAGCTTAATGAGGGACTATGGCTACACCTTC. As protein: CASSLMRDYGYTF. Full variable domain (outside the CDR3, taken from reference TRBV7-2 and TRBJ1-2): GAGVSQSPSNKVTEKGKDVELRCDPISGHTALYWYRQSLGQGLEFLIYFQGNSAPDKSGLPSDRFSAERTGGSVSTLTIQRTQQEDSAVYLCASSLMRDYGYTFGSGTRLTVV.

This clonotype was observed many times. This rearrangement joins TRBV4-1 to TRBJ2-7; tentative D call: TRBD1 (5 bases). The V and J ends lost 4 bases and 0 bases respectively, with 13 bases between them. The CDR3 consists of 15 residues. The germline CDR1 and CDR2 sequences are MGHRA and YSYEKL. CDR3: CASSLLTDSSYEQYF. In DNA, the CDR3 is TGCGCCAGCAGCCTGTTGACAGACTCCTCCTACGAGCAGTACTTC.

The chain is built from TRBV25-1 and TRBJ1-5; D not resolved. Germline V gene sequence: CDR1 MGHDK, CDR2 SYGVNS. Deletions cut 8 bases from V and 5 bases from J, with 4 bases between. There are 10 residues in the CDR3. The CDR3 sequence: CASGHQPQHF. DNA of the CDR3: TGTGCCAGCGGGCATCAGCCCCAGCATTTT. Drawing the rest from reference TRBV25-1 and TRBJ1-5, the complete variable domain is EADIYQTPRYLVIGTGKKITLECSQTMGHDKMYWYQQDPGMELHLIHYSYGVNSTEKGDLSSESTVSRIRTEHFPLTLESARPSHTSQYLCASGHQPQHFGDGTRLSIL.

This clonotype was seen many times. This rearrangement joins TRBV6-6 to TRBJ1-6; D is ambiguous. Germline V gene lookup returns CDR1 MNHNY and CDR2 SVGAGI (reference sequence). This CDR3 comprises 13 residues. The germline V and J ends were trimmed by 5 bases and 14 bases, with 16 bases remaining between them. CDR3 in amino acids: CASSPETWRSLHF. Here the CDR3 DNA reads TGTGCCAGCAGTCCCGAGACCTGGAGATCCCTCCACTTT.

The chain links TRBV4-2 to TRBJ1-4; D ambiguous. The germline gives CDR1 LGHNA, CDR2 YNFKEQ. This CDR3 comprises 16 residues. Trimming pared 1 base from V and 6 bases from J, leaving 15 bases between. The CDR3 sequence is CASSQVGRSGYEKLFF. The CDR3 DNA is TGTGCCAGCAGCCAAGTCGGACGGAGCGGATATGAAAAACTGTTTTTT.

This clonotype has a count of ten or more. The V and J genes are TRBV11-2 and TRBJ2-7; TRBD1 is a possible D gene (6 bases). CDR1 and CDR2 (germline): SGHAT, FQNNGV. The V gene lost 5 bases and the J gene lost 2 bases, with 10 bases spanning the gap. The CDR3 is made up of 13 amino acids. CDR3: CASSTTGAYEQYF. In DNA form, the CDR3 reads TGTGCCAGCAGCACGACAGGAGCCTACGAGCAGTACTTC.

This clonotype was counted ten times or more. The chain employs TRBV24-1 and TRBJ2-7; D may be TRBD1 (6 bases). The CDR3 runs 12 residues. V lost 4 bases and J lost 7, with 10 bases in between. Germline CDR1 is KGHDR and CDR2 is SFDVKD. The CDR3 protein is CATSEPDREQYF. The CDR3 DNA reads TGTGCCACCAGTGAACCCGACAGGGAGCAGTACTTC.